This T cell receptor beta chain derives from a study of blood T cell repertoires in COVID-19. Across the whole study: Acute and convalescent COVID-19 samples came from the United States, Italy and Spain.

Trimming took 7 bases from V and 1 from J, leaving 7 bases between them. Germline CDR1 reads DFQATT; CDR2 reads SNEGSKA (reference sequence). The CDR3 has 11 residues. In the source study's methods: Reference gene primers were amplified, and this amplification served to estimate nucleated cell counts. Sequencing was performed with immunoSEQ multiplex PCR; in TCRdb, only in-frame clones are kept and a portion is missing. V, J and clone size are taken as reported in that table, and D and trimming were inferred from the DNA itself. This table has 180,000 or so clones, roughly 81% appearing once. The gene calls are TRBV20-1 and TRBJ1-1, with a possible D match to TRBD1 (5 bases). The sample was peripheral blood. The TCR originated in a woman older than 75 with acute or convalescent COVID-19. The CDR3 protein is CSGRANTEAFF. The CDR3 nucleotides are TGCAGTGGCAGGGCGAACACTGAAGCTTTCTTT.